Below, 3 T cell receptor beta chains from the same sample are listed, as sequenced in a study of response to subunit inactivated influenza vaccine. TCRdb redid the calling of the RT-PCR reads with MiXCR, one entry per CDR3 protein. The sample includes hundreds of thousands of distinct CDR3 sequences, over 9% seen only once; the top ten take about 11%. These data were also filed under a second study, of T cells expressing NK-cell markers. That study reports: The authors made TCR beta cDNA libraries by 5'RACE template switching. This switching added a universal primer site and UMIs.

Here the sequenced sample was PBMCs from blood, taken on the day of vaccination. The receptors were sampled from a man between 45 and 60 years old who received an inactivated influenza vaccine.

This clonotype occurred a few times. The chain employs TRBV19 and TRBJ2-3; D may be TRBD1 (6 bases). The V end was cut by 3 bases, the J end by 1 base, with 14 bases between. Looked up from germline, CDR1 is LNHDA and CDR2 is SQIVND (reference sequence). The CDR3 loop spans 16 amino acids. CDR3 amino acids: CASSMDWGRGTDTQYF. The CDR3 DNA sequence: TGTGCCAGTAGTATGGATTGGGGGCGCGGCACAGATACGCAGTATTTT.

This clonotype has just a few counts. The chain links TRBV3-1 to TRBJ2-3; possible D gene TRBD2, 7 bases. Trimming took 0 bases from V and 6 from J, leaving 22 bases between them. This CDR3 spans 18 amino acids. Germline V gene data show CDR1 as LGHDT and CDR2 as YNNKEL (reference sequence). This CDR3 reads CASSQEDSAGALGDTQYF. For the CDR3, the DNA is TGTGCCAGCAGCCAAGAAGATAGCGCGGGGGCACTGGGGGATACGCAGTATTTT.

The rearrangement joins TRBV4-2 to TRBJ1-6; perhaps TRBD1 as D (6 bases). Germline lookup yields CDR1 LGHNA and CDR2 YNFKEQ. V lost 0 bases and J 7 bases, leaving 13 bases between the germline ends. This CDR3 region has 16 residues. For the CDR3, the DNA is TGTGCCAGCAGCCAAGAGCCTCAGGGGAGGAATTCACCCCTCCACTTT. Translation: CASSQEPQGRNSPLHF.